Sequencing of this T cell receptor beta chain was carried out in a study of PD-L1 blockade in urothelial cancer. Study in general: Beginning around 2014, patients received atezolizumab, given as 1,200 mg intravenously every 3 weeks. Of prior chemotherapy regimens, patients had received between 0 and 3. The median number of T cells present in blood samples was about 130,000. Study-wide results and limits: Pretreatment clonality of the blood TCR repertoire below the median was predictive of superior survival.

Comment on this clone: The target antigen is unknown.

Germline assignment: CDR1 KGHSH and CDR2 LQKENI. V lost 3 bases to trimming and J lost 5 bases; unmatched junction nucleotides: 4. This CDR3 region has 14 residues. The repertoire was sequenced with immunoSEQ multiplex PCR; TCRdb's copy has only in-frame clones and lacks some. Found here are about 91,000 clones, around four fifths of them singletons; the top ten hold under 10%. The time point was: peripheral blood 6 weeks after treatment start. The V and J genes are TRBV18 and TRBJ2-1; 7 bases fit TRBD1. This sample comprised PBMCs, obtained around atezolizumab (anti-PD-L1) treatment. The sequence was collected from a man aged 65 to 79 with urothelial cancer. The CDR3 reads CASSPGTDNNEQFF. CDR3 in DNA: TGTGCCAGCTCACCCGGGACAGACAACAATGAGCAGTTCTTC.